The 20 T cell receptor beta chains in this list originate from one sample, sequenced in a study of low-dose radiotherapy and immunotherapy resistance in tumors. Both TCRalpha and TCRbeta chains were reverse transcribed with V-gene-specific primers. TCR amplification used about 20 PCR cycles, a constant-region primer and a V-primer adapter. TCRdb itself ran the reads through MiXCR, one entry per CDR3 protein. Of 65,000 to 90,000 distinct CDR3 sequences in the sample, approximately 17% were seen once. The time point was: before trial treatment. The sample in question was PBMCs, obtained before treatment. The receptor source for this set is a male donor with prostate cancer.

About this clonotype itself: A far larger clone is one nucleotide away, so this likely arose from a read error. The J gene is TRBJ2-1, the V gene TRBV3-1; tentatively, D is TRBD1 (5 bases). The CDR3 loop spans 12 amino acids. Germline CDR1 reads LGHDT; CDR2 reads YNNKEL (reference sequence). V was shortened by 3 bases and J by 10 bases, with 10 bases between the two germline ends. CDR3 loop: CASSHQGPEQFF. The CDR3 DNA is TGTGCCAGCAGCCACCAGGGTCCCGAGCAGTTCTTC.

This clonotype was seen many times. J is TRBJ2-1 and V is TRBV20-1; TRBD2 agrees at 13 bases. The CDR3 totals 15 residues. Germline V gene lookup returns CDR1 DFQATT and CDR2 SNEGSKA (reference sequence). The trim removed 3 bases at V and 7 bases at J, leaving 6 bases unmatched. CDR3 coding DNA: TGCAGTGCTAGGCCCGGGACTAGCGGGATAAATGAGCAGTTCTTC. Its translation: CSARPGTSGINEQFF.

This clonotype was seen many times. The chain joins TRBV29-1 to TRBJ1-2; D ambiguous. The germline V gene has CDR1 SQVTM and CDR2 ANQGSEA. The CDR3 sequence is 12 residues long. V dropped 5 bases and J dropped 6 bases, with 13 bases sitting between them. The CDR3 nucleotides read TGCAGCGTTATCTCAGGATCCGATGGCTACACCTTC. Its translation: CSVISGSDGYTF. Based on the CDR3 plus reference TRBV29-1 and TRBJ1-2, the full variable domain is SAVISQKPSRDICQRGTSLTIQCQVDSQVTMMFWYRQQPGQSLTLIATANQGSEATYESGFVIDKFPISRPNLTFSTLTVSNMSPEDSSIYLCSVISGSDGYTFGSGTRLTVV.

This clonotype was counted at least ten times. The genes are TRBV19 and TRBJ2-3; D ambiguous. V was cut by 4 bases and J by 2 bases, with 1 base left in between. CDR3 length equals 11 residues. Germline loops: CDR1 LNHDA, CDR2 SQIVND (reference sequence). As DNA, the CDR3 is TGTGCCAGTAGTAACACAGATACGCAGTATTTT. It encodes CASSNTDTQYF.

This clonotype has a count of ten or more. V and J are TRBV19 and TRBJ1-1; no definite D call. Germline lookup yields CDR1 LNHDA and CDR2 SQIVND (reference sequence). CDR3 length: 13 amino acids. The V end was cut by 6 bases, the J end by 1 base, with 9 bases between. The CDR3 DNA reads TGTGCCAGTAGCCCGTTTGAGAACACTGAAGCTTTCTTT. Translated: CASSPFENTEAFF. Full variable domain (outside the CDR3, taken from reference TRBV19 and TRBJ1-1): DGGITQSPKYLFRKEGQNVTLSCEQNLNHDAMYWYRQDPGQGLRLIYYSQIVNDFQKGDIAEGYSVSREKKESFPLTVTSAQKNPTAFYLCASSPFENTEAFFGQGTRLTVV.

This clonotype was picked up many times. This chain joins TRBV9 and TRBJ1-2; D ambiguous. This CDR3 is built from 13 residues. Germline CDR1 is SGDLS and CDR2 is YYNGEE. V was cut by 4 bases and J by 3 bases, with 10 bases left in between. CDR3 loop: CASSLSAYYGYTF. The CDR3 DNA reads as TGTGCCAGCAGCCTATCAGCCTACTATGGCTACACCTTC.

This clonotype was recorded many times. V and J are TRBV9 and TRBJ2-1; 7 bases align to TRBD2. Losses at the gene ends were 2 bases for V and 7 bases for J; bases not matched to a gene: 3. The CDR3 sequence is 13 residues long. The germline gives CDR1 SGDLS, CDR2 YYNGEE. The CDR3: CASSVGGSNEQFF. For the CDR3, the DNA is TGTGCCAGCAGCGTCGGGGGGTCGAATGAGCAGTTCTTC.

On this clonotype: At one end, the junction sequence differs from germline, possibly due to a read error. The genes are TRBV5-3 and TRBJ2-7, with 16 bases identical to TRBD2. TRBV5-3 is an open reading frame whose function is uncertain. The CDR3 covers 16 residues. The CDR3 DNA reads TGTGCCAGCAGCTCCGGGACTAGCGGGGGGGCCTACGAGCAGTACTTC. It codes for CASSSGTSGGAYEQYF.

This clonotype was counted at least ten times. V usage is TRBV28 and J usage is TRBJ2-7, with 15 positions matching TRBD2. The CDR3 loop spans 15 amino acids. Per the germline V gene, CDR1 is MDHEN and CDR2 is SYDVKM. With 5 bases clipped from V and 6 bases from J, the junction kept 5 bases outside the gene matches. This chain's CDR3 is CASSGLAGGPSEQYF. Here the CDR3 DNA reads TGTGCCAGCAGTGGACTAGCGGGAGGGCCGAGCGAGCAGTACTTC.

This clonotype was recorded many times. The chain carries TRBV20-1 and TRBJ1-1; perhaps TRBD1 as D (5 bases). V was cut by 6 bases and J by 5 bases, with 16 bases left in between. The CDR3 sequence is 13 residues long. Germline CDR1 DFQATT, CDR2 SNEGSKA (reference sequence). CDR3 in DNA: TGCAGTGCCCCCGTTGGGGGGGGTACTGAAGCTTTCTTT. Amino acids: CSAPVGGGTEAFF.

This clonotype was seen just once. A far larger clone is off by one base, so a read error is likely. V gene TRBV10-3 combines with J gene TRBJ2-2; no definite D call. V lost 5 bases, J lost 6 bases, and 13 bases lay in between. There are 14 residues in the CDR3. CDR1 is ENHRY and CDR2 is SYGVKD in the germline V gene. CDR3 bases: TGTGCCATCAGTTACGAATCGGAGTCCGGGGAGCTGTTTTTT. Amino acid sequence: CAISYESESGELFF.

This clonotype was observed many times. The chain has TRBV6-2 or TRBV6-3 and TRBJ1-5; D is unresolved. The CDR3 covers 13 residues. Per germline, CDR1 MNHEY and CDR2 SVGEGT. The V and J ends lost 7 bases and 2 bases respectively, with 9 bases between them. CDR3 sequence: CASIAVGNQPQHF. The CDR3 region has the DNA TGTGCCAGCATAGCAGTTGGCAATCAGCCCCAGCATTTT.

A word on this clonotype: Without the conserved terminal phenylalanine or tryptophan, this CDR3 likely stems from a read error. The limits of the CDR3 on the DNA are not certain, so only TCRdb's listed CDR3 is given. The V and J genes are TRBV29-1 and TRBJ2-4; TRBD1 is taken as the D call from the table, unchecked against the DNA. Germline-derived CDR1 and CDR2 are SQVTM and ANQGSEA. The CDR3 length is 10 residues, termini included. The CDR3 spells CSVEGTGGNT.

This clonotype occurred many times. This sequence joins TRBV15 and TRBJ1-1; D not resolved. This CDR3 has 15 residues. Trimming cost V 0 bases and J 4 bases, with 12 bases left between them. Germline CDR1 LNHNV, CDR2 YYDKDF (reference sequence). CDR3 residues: CATSRERIGLTEAFF. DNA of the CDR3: TGTGCCACCAGCAGAGAACGTATCGGACTCACTGAAGCTTTCTTT.

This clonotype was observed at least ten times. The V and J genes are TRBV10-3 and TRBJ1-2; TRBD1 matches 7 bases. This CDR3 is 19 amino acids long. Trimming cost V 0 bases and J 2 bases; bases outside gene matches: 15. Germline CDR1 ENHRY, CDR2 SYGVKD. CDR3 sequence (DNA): TGTGCCATCAGTGAGTCCAATTATTATACAGGGGACCTCAACTATGGCTACACCTTC. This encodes CAISESNYYTGDLNYGYTF.

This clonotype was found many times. Here the CDR3 reads CASSSSPFGGRGGMNTEAFF. Written as DNA, the CDR3 is TGTGCCAGCAGCTCATCCCCTTTTGGGGGCCGGGGGGGCATGAACACTGAAGCTTTCTTT. The V call is TRBV13, the J call TRBJ1-1; D perhaps matches TRBD1 (6 bases). CDR3 length equals 20 residues. Trimming pared 4 bases from V and 0 bases from J, leaving 27 bases between. The germline gives CDR1 PRHDT, CDR2 FYEKMQ (reference sequence).

As DNA, the CDR3 is TGTGCCAGCAGCTTGTTTGGGGAGCTGTTTTTT. Translated, it gives CASSLFGELFF. This sequence joins TRBV13 and TRBJ2-2, with D unclear. Trimming stripped 3 bases from V and 8 bases from J, with 4 bases between. This CDR3 region has 11 residues. Germline CDR1 reads PRHDT; CDR2 reads FYEKMQ (reference sequence).

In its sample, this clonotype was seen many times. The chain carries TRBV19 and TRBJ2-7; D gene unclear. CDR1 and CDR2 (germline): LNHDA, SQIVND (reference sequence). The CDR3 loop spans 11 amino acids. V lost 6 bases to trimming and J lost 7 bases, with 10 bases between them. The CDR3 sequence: CASSQNQEQYF. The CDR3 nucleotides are TGTGCCAGTAGCCAAAACCAAGAGCAGTACTTC.

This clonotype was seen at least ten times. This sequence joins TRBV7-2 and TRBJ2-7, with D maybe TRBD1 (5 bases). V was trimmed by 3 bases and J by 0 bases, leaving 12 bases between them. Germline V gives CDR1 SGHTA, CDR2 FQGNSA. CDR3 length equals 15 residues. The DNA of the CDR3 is TGTGCCAGCAGCTTTGCGGACACCGGCTCCTACGAGCAGTACTTC. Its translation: CASSFADTGSYEQYF.

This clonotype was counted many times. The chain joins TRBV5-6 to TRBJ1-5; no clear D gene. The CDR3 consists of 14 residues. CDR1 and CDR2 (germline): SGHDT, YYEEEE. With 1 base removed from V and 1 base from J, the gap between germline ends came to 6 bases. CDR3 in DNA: TGTGCCAGCAGCTTGTTGACGAGCAATCAGCCCCAGCATTTT. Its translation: CASSLLTSNQPQHF.